A single sample gave rise to the 6 T cell receptor beta chains below, sequenced in a study of blood T cell repertoires in COVID-19. The protocol was immunoSEQ multiplex PCR, while the TCRdb copy is restricted to in-frame clones and leaves out a portion. The data show a few hundred thousand clones, approximately 86% seen once. Source material: PBMCs or T cells enriched from blood (not recorded which). These TCRs come from a woman in her fifties or sixties who had recovered from COVID-19.

This chain joins TRBV5-4 and TRBJ2-2; 10 bases fit TRBD1. V was pared by 4 bases and J by 4 bases, with 4 bases of the junction left unmatched. From germline, CDR1 is SGHNT and CDR2 YYREEE (reference sequence). The CDR3 sequence is 15 residues long. CDR3: CASSGRTGGTGELFF. CDR3 nucleotides: TGTGCCAGCAGCGGAAGGACAGGGGGCACCGGGGAGCTGTTTTTT.

The chain carries TRBV19 and TRBJ2-1; possible D gene TRBD1, 5 bases. Between the trimmed V and J ends, which lost 2 bases and 3 bases, there was a span of 11 bases. This CDR3 has 15 amino acids. Germline V gene data show CDR1 as LNHDA and CDR2 as SQIVND (reference sequence). CDR3 amino acids: CASSIRSGYYNEQFF. In DNA, the CDR3 is TGTGCCAGTAGTATACGGTCAGGGTACTACAATGAGCAGTTCTTC.

The V call is TRBV15, the J call TRBJ2-5, with 7 positions matching TRBD2. V gave up 7 bases and J gave up 2 bases; unmatched junction bases: 16. The CDR3 consists of 17 residues. Germline V gene lookup returns CDR1 LNHNV and CDR2 YYDKDF (reference sequence). The CDR3 sequence is CATTKTHAGGGQETQYF. The CDR3 coding sequence is TGTGCCACCACAAAAACACACGCCGGGGGAGGGCAAGAGACCCAGTACTTC.

The CDR3 sequence is CASSQTGLGYGYTF. The CDR3 DNA is TGCGCCAGCAGCCAAACAGGGTTGGGGTATGGCTACACCTTC. The V and J genes are TRBV4-3 and TRBJ1-2; D might be TRBD1 (6 bases). The germline V gene encodes CDR1 LGHNA and CDR2 YSLEER. V lost 2 bases to trimming and J lost 5 bases, with 12 bases between them. CDR3 length: 14 amino acids.

This sequence joins TRBV15 and TRBJ1-2; no reliable D call. V was trimmed by 2 bases and J by 8 bases, leaving 12 bases between them. The germline gives CDR1 LNHNV, CDR2 YYDKDF (reference sequence). The CDR3 extends over 13 amino acids. CDR3 sequence reads: CATSRSVLEGYTF. As DNA, the CDR3 is TGTGCCACCAGCAGATCCGTCCTCGAGGGCTACACCTTC.

This chain uses TRBV18 with TRBJ2-7; 7 bases are a match to TRBD2. Germline CDR1 is KGHSH and CDR2 is LQKENI. The CDR3 contains 13 residues. V gave up 6 bases and J gave up 2 bases; unmatched junction bases: 4. The CDR3: CASSPREAYEQYF. The DNA for the CDR3 is TGTGCCAGCTCCCCCCGGGAGGCCTACGAGCAGTACTTC.